Shown below are 12 T cell receptor beta chains from a single sample sequenced in a study of cytomegalovirus exposure and HLA in healthy donors. The primer mix had 60 Vbeta and 13 Jbeta primers. Profiling relied on immunoSEQ multiplex PCR, and the TCRdb table lists in-frame clones only, not all of them. The table has around 280,000 clones, roughly 90% seen once. The sample comprised PBMCs. These receptor sequences come from a woman under 30 in good health and CMV-seronegative.

This chain uses TRBV30 with TRBJ2-7; D remains unclear. Deletions cut 1 base from V and 4 bases from J, with 5 bases between. The CDR3 covers 11 residues. CDR1 is GTSNPN, CDR2 SVGIG, per germline (reference sequence). The CDR3 DNA sequence: TGTGCCTGGAGTGCGAGTTACGAGCAGTACTTC. Protein sequence: CAWSASYEQYF.

This rearrangement joins TRBV29-1 to TRBJ1-3, with unresolved D. V was clipped by 2 bases and J by 0 bases, with 5 bases between them. Germline values: CDR1 SQVTM, CDR2 ANQGSEA. The CDR3 is made up of 13 amino acids. The CDR3 reads CSVERFSGNTIYF. The CDR3 bases are TGCAGCGTTGAACGGTTCTCTGGAAACACCATATATTTT.

The gene calls are TRBV29-1 and TRBJ2-2; D unclear. From germline, CDR1 is SQVTM and CDR2 ANQGSEA. The V and J ends lost 6 bases and 0 bases respectively, with 8 bases between them. The CDR3 sequence is 13 residues long. This CDR3 is CSVHIPNTGELFF. Written as DNA, the CDR3 is TGCAGCGTCCACATCCCGAACACCGGGGAGCTGTTTTTT.

This clone showed up just once. The chain carries TRBV10-1 and TRBJ1-1; 11 bases are shared with TRBD1. The ends lost 2 bases at V and 11 bases at J; junction bases unmatched: 4. Germline lookup yields CDR1 WNHNN and CDR2 SYGVQD (reference sequence). The CDR3 is 13 residues long. CDR3 sequence reads: CASSEGQGAKAFF. The CDR3 DNA follows: TGCGCCAGCAGTGAGGGACAGGGGGCCAAGGCTTTCTTT.

The genes are TRBV13 and TRBJ2-3; D ambiguous. The CDR3 runs to 14 residues. CDR1 and CDR2 (germline): PRHDT, FYEKMQ (reference sequence). Trimming removed 9 bases from V and 2 bases from J, with 15 bases in between. CDR3 nucleotide sequence: TGTGCCAGTCACCTTAGAGGAGACACAGATACGCAGTATTTT. It translates to CASHLRGDTDTQYF.

J is TRBJ1-3 and V is TRBV6-6; D might be TRBD1 (5 bases). Germline V gene sequence: CDR1 MNHNY, CDR2 SVGAGI (reference sequence). The CDR3 runs to 15 residues. The V end lost 5 bases, the J end lost 0 bases, and 11 bases lay between the germline ends. Here the CDR3 reads CASSTLGVSGNTIYF. CDR3 sequence (DNA): TGTGCCAGCAGTACCTTAGGGGTCTCTGGAAACACCATATATTTT.

The chain uses TRBV7-2 and TRBJ1-1; 7 bases line up with TRBD1. V dropped 1 base and J dropped 8; count of bases not matched to a gene: 13. The CDR3 extends over 16 amino acids. Germline V lookup: CDR1 SGHTA, CDR2 FQGNSA. The chain's CDR3 is CASSLGRTGRLTEAFF. The CDR3 DNA is TGTGCCAGCAGCTTAGGGAGGACAGGCCGCCTCACCGAAGCTTTCTTT.

The chain uses TRBV18 and TRBJ1-1; a weak D match, TRBD1 (6 bases). Trimming took 5 bases from V and 0 from J, leaving 13 bases between them. This CDR3 spans 15 amino acids. Germline V CDR1 and CDR2: KGHSH, LQKENI. The CDR3 is CASSRGQVMNTEAFF. The CDR3 DNA sequence: TGTGCCAGCTCAAGGGGACAAGTCATGAACACTGAAGCTTTCTTT.

CDR3 amino acids: CASSYSQPSPYEQYF. The DNA of the CDR3 is TGTGCCAGCAGTTACTCGCAACCAAGCCCATACGAGCAGTACTTC. The chain combines TRBV6-5 with TRBJ2-7; D is uncertain. CDR3 length: 15 amino acids. V was clipped by 0 bases and J by 4 bases, with 13 bases between them. Germline values: CDR1 MNHEY, CDR2 SVGAGI.

This clone appeared a single time. The rearrangement joins TRBV30 to TRBJ2-5, with 10 bases fitting TRBD2. From germline, CDR1 is GTSNPN and CDR2 SVGIG (reference sequence). The V and J ends lost 5 bases and 4 bases, in that order; junction bases with no gene match: 4. This CDR3 has 13 residues. The DNA for the CDR3 is TGTGCCTGGGAGCGGGGGGGCCGAGAGACCCAGTACTTC. Its protein is CAWERGGRETQYF. The whole variable domain, remainder taken from reference TRBV30 and TRBJ2-5, is SQTIHQWPATLVQPVGSPLSLECTVEGTSNPNLYWYRQAAGRGLQLLFYSVGIGQISSEVPQNLSASRPQDRQFILSSKKLLLSDSGFYLCAWERGGRETQYFGPGTRLLVL.

The genes are TRBV19 and TRBJ2-7; tentatively, D is TRBD2 (7 bases). Looked up from germline, CDR1 is LNHDA and CDR2 is SQIVND (reference sequence). Trimming took 5 bases from V and 4 from J, leaving 15 bases between them. This CDR3 has 14 residues. As DNA, the CDR3 is TGTGCCAGTAGTCCCGCCGGGGGGCGATACGAGCAGTACTTC. It translates to CASSPAGGRYEQYF.

The sample holds a few counts of this clone. This rearrangement joins TRBV6-6 to TRBJ2-7; TRBD2 matches 7 bases. The CDR3 runs 15 residues. The V gene end was trimmed by 2 bases and the J gene end by 1 base; junction bases not matched to a gene: 5. CDR1 is MNHNY and CDR2 is SVGAGI in the germline V gene (reference sequence). The CDR3 bases are TGTGCCAGCAGTTACGGAGCGGGGCCTTCCTACGAGCAGTACTTC. Amino acid sequence: CASSYGAGPSYEQYF.